These 2 T cell receptor beta chains were sequenced from one sample in a study of blood T cell repertoires in COVID-19. Profiling relied on immunoSEQ multiplex PCR, and the TCRdb table lists in-frame clones only, not all of them. The sample lists fewer than 100,000 clones; approximately 89% were seen once. What was sequenced was peripheral blood. All receptors come from a man in his fifties or sixties with acute or convalescent COVID-19.

The V call is TRBV24-1, the J call TRBJ2-3; a possible D gene is TRBD2 (6 bases). V dropped 1 base and J dropped 1 base, with 11 bases sitting between them. CDR3 length equals 16 residues. Germline CDR1 is KGHDR and CDR2 is SFDVKD. CDR3 residues: CATSDFSGSGTDTQYF. The CDR3 region has the DNA TGTGCCACCAGTGATTTCTCCGGGAGCGGCACAGATACGCAGTATTTT.

The chain joins TRBV7-2 to TRBJ1-2; D is possibly TRBD1 (5 bases). The CDR3 length is 14 residues. Trimming removed 3 bases from V and 2 bases from J, with 10 bases in between. Germline loops: CDR1 SGHTA, CDR2 FQGNSA. Here the CDR3 DNA reads TGTGCCAGCAGCTTCGCGAGGACAAACTATGGCTACACCTTC. Protein product: CASSFARTNYGYTF.